This passage covers 11 T cell receptor beta chains from one sample sequenced in a study of vaccination effects on CD4 cells after COVID-19. Here immunoSEQ multiplex PCR was the method, and the copy in TCRdb shows in-frame clones only, minus some. The sample has 65,000 to 85,000 clones, about four fifths seen once. Peptide-pool stimulation followed by sequencing identified expanded antigen-specific CD4+ clonotypes in the ViraFEST assay. A roughly ten-day culture period preceded the isolation of CD4+ T cells. No vaccinee had earlier SARS-CoV-2 infection, and nucleocapsid antibodies were negative. Their antigens remain unidentified. The material was CD4+ T cells from PBMCs cultured with SARS-CoV-2 spike peptides, obtained before COVID-19 vaccination. Receptor source: a human donor who received a COVID-19 vaccine.

The chain employs TRBV29-1 and TRBJ1-2, with a weak D call TRBD1 (5 bases). There are 12 residues in the CDR3. V was cut by 6 bases and J by 8 bases, with 16 bases left in between. CDR1 and CDR2 from the germline V gene are SQVTM and ANQGSEA. The CDR3 sequence is CSVGVSARGYTF. The DNA of the CDR3 is TGCAGCGTGGGGGTCTCAGCGCGGGGCTACACCTTC.

This chain links TRBV6-2 or TRBV6-3 with TRBJ2-7, with 10 nucleotides matching TRBD1. This CDR3 has 15 residues. The V and J ends lost 2 bases and 1 base, in that order; junction bases with no gene match: 2. The germline CDR1 and CDR2 sequences are MNHEY and SVGEGT. The CDR3 DNA reads TGTGCCAGCAGTTACAGACAGGGGGCTTCCTACGAGCAGTACGTC. Its translation is CASSYRQGASYEQYV.

The V call is TRBV7-2, the J call TRBJ1-6, with D uncertain. Germline CDR1 SGHTA, CDR2 FQGNSA. V lost 3 bases and J lost 13, with 13 bases in between. The CDR3 is 13 amino acids. CDR3 nucleotides: TGTGCCAGCAGCTTTAATGGTCCTGAGCCCCTCCACTTT. As protein: CASSFNGPEPLHF. The full variable domain, completed using reference TRBV7-2 and TRBJ1-6, is GAGVSQSPSNKVTEKGKDVELRCDPISGHTALYWYRQSLGQGLEFLIYFQGNSAPDKSGLPSDRFSAERTGGSVSTLTIQRTQQEDSAVYLCASSFNGPEPLHFGNGTRLTVT.

The chain couples TRBV7-9 to TRBJ1-5, with a possible D match to TRBD1 (6 bases). Germline V gene lookup returns CDR1 SEHNR and CDR2 FQNEAQ (reference sequence). This CDR3 has 13 amino acids. Trimming removed 5 bases at V and 5 bases at J, with 10 bases between. The CDR3 nucleotides are TGTGCCAGCAGCGCACAGGGAGATCAGCCCCAGCATTTT. Protein product: CASSAQGDQPQHF.

V is TRBV29-1 and J is TRBJ2-3; D is unclear. The CDR3 has 11 amino acids. In germline, CDR1 is SQVTM, CDR2 ANQGSEA. Trimming left V 3 bases short and J 0 bases short, with 1 base between. The CDR3 nucleotides read TGCAGCGTTGAGAGCACAGATACGCAGTATTTT. Its protein is CSVESTDTQYF.

J is TRBJ1-4 and V is TRBV19, with a weak D call TRBD1 (6 bases). V was clipped by 8 bases and J by 0 bases, with 19 bases between them. This CDR3 contains 17 residues. Germline loops: CDR1 LNHDA, CDR2 SQIVND (reference sequence). In DNA form, the CDR3 reads TGTGCCAGTGCCCGGACAGTCTATCTTGCAACTAATGAAAAACTGTTTTTT. Its protein product is CASARTVYLATNEKLFF.

The chain links TRBV7-7 to TRBJ2-3, with TRBD2 matching over 8 bases. Looked up from germline, CDR1 is SSHAT and CDR2 is FNYEAQ (reference sequence). After removal of 5 bases from V and 0 bases from J, the junction contained 4 bases not matched to a gene. This CDR3 region has 15 residues. DNA for the CDR3: TGTGCCAGCAGCCCGGGGGGGGCTAGCACAGATACGCAGTATTTT. Residues: CASSPGGASTDTQYF.

V is TRBV20-1 and J is TRBJ2-5; D is unclear. The germline gives CDR1 DFQATT, CDR2 SNEGSKA (reference sequence). CDR3 length: 11 residues. The V end was cut by 7 bases, the J end by 7 bases, with 13 bases between. CDR3 coding DNA: TGCAGTGAAGGTGGGGTCGGGACCCAGTACTTC. Translating gives CSEGGVGTQYF.

The chain joins TRBV6-4 to TRBJ2-5; TRBD1 matches 8 bases. With V trimmed by 7 bases and J by 1 base, 8 bases remained unmatched. The V gene's germline CDR1 is MRHNA and CDR2 SNTAGT. The CDR3 consists of 15 residues. The CDR3 loop reads CASNSIGTGQETQYF. The CDR3 DNA sequence: TGTGCCAGCAACTCCATAGGGACAGGCCAAGAGACCCAGTACTTC.

The chain uses TRBV28 and TRBJ1-2; the D gene is possibly TRBD1 (5 bases). Trimming left V 3 bases short and J 2 bases short, with 10 bases between. CDR3 length equals 14 residues. CDR1 is MDHEN, CDR2 SYDVKM, per germline. The CDR3 here is CASSLGQDNYGYTF. The CDR3 nucleotides are TGTGCCAGCAGTTTGGGGCAAGACAACTATGGCTACACCTTC.

CDR3 DNA: TGTGCCAGCTCAGGATCACAGGGAGGTTACACTGAAGCTTTCTTT. Translation: CASSGSQGGYTEAFF. The V and J genes are TRBV18 and TRBJ1-1; possible D gene TRBD1, 6 bases. CDR1 is KGHSH and CDR2 is LQKENI in the germline V gene. This CDR3 spans 15 amino acids. V dropped 5 bases and J dropped 3 bases, with 16 bases sitting between them. The complete variable domain, with remaining parts taken from reference TRBV18 and TRBJ1-1, reads NAGVMQNPRHLVRRRGQEARLRCSPMKGHSHVYWYRQLPEEGLKFMVYLQKENIIDESGMPKERFSAEFPKEGPSILRIQQVVRGDSAAYFCASSGSQGGYTEAFFGQGTRLTVV.